These 7 T cell receptor beta chains originate from one sample sequenced in a study of post-analysis software for immune sequencing data (dated by TCRdb to about 2015). Results and caveats for the whole study, not just this receptor: Patients showed significantly higher frequencies than controls for 4 or 5 TRBV segments, among them TRBV5-6, TRBV5-1 and TRBV20-1.

These TCRs are of unknown antigen specificity. Library generation was performed with PCR. The listed sequencing device is Illumina HiSeq 2500. To reduce PCR and sequencing biases, unique molecular identifiers were incorporated into the TCR beta cDNA libraries. The public reads were run again by TCRdb, first through fastp at Q25 and then through MiXCR, and only productive beta chains were kept. Every entry covers one CDR3 protein and lists the most common genes and DNA from its rows. The sample has roughly 400,000 distinct CDR3 sequences on record, over 30% of them singletons. Around 8% of the sample goes to the ten largest clones. Source material: blood. The receptors come from a girl aged 2-9 years with multiple sclerosis.

The CDR3 coding sequence is TGTGCCAGCAACCCAAACCCACAACTGGGGAAATACAATGAGCAGTTCTTC. Its translation is CASNPNPQLGKYNEQFF. The chain links TRBV7-3 to TRBJ2-1; no reliable D call. The CDR3 sequence is 17 residues long. V gave up 7 bases and J gave up 4 bases, with 23 bases separating them. Germline V gene data show CDR1 as SGHTA and CDR2 as FQGTGA. The whole variable domain, remainder taken from reference TRBV7-3 and TRBJ2-1, is GAGVSQTPSNKVTEKGKYVELRCDPISGHTALYWYRQSLGQGPEFLIYFQGTGAADDSGLPNDRFFAVRPEGSVSTLKIQRTERGDSAVYLCASNPNPQLGKYNEQFFGPGTRLTVL.

The chain employs TRBV5-1 and TRBJ2-3, with TRBD2 identical over 16 bases. The CDR3 loop spans 18 amino acids. The V gene end was trimmed by 4 bases and the J gene end by 3 bases; junction bases not matched to a gene: 8. Germline lookup yields CDR1 SGHRS and CDR2 YFSETQ. CDR3 amino acids: CASSGPGTSGGATDTQYF. CDR3 in DNA: TGCGCCAGCAGCGGCCCCGGGACTAGCGGGGGGGCTACAGATACGCAGTATTTT. The full variable domain, with the rest looked up from reference TRBV5-1 and TRBJ2-3, is KAGVTQTPRYLIKTRGQQVTLSCSPISGHRSVSWYQQTPGQGLQFLFEYFSETQRNKGNFPGRFSGRQFSNSRSEMNVSTLELGDSALYLCASSGPGTSGGATDTQYFGPGTRLTVL.

This clonotype showed up just a few times. J is TRBJ2-3 and V is TRBV7-2, with D uncertain. Deletions cut 5 bases from V and 1 base from J, with 10 bases between. This CDR3 comprises 14 residues. Germline CDR1 is SGHTA and CDR2 is FQGNSA. The CDR3 here is CASSPWRGTDTQYF. The CDR3 bases are TGTGCCAGCAGCCCCTGGCGCGGCACAGATACGCAGTATTTT.

This chain links TRBV5-1 with TRBJ2-3; perhaps TRBD2 as D (6 bases). CDR1 and CDR2 (germline): SGHRS, YFSETQ. V was trimmed by 2 bases and J by 2 bases, leaving 12 bases between them. The CDR3 length is 15 residues. DNA of the CDR3: TGCGCCAGCAGCTTCATTGCTAGCGCCACAGATACGCAGTATTTT. Residues: CASSFIASATDTQYF.

The CDR3 DNA sequence: TGTGCCAGCAGCCCCGGGACCCTAGCCCCATACGAGCAGTACTTC. Translated: CASSPGTLAPYEQYF. The gene calls are TRBV7-6 and TRBJ2-7; D is perhaps TRBD1 or TRBD2 (5 bases each). The CDR3 sequence is 15 residues long. The germline V and J ends were trimmed by 5 bases and 4 bases, with 18 bases remaining between them. Per germline, CDR1 SGHVS and CDR2 FNYEAQ.

This clonotype was counted between two and nine times. This chain uses TRBV2 with TRBJ1-2; D not resolved. Trimming took 6 bases from V and 8 from J, leaving 16 bases between them. Germline V gene data show CDR1 as SNHLY and CDR2 as FYNNEI. The CDR3 runs to 13 residues. The chain's CDR3 is CASSALKLEGYTF. As DNA, the CDR3 is TGTGCCAGCAGCGCCCTGAAGCTTGAGGGCTACACCTTC.

The V call is TRBV20-1, the J call TRBJ2-5; D perhaps matches TRBD1 (6 bases). Deletions cut 3 bases from V and 5 bases from J, with 22 bases between. This CDR3 has 16 residues. CDR1 is DFQATT and CDR2 is SNEGSKA in the germline V gene (reference sequence). For the CDR3, the DNA is TGCAGTGCTAGGTGGGGAAGACCGACAGGTTTGGAGACCCAGTACTTC. Amino acid sequence: CSARWGRPTGLETQYF.